The 12 T cell receptor beta chains below come from one sample, sequenced in a study of Ad26.COV2.S vaccination and SARS-CoV-2 variants. Sequencing was performed with immunoSEQ multiplex PCR; in TCRdb, only in-frame clones are kept and a portion is missing. The data show roughly 400,000 clones, 80% to 95% seen once. Noted treatment: around 19 received Ad26.COV2.S at low or high dose, single or two shots; about 5 received placebo; per-sample allocation not given. Day 63 after the first vaccine or placebo injection was the time point for sampling. The sequenced sample was peripheral blood, obtained in a trial of Ad26.COV2.S vaccine versus placebo. These receptors were taken from a person between 18 and 60 years old who received the Ad26.COV2.S COVID-19 vaccine or a placebo.

The chain joins TRBV11-2 to TRBJ2-1; the D is unclear. The CDR3 is made up of 11 amino acids. Germline values: CDR1 SGHAT, CDR2 FQNNGV. V lost 4 bases, J lost 8 bases, and 6 bases lay in between. CDR3 DNA: TGTGCCAGCAGCTCCTGGGATGAGCAGTTCTTC. Protein sequence: CASSSWDEQFF.

The chain joins TRBV29-1 to TRBJ1-2; D gene ambiguous. CDR3 size: 15 residues. CDR1 is SQVTM and CDR2 is ANQGSEA in the germline V gene. Trimming pared 4 bases from V and 2 bases from J, leaving 17 bases between. CDR3 nucleotides: TGCAGCGTTGTAATTTTGCCGGGGATGAACTATGGCTACACCTTC. It translates to CSVVILPGMNYGYTF.

Note on this clone: Additional DNA sequences in this sample encode the identical CDR3. V gene TRBV12-3 or TRBV12-4 combines with J gene TRBJ2-5; TRBD2 is a possible D gene (6 bases). V was pared by 6 bases and J by 4 bases, with 6 bases between. CDR3 length equals 11 residues. The CDR3 DNA sequence: TGTGCCAGCAGGCGGGGAGAGACCCAGTACTTC. It is translated as CASRRGETQYF.

The chain employs TRBV6-5 and TRBJ1-1, with D unresolved. There are 14 residues in the CDR3. The germline gives CDR1 MNHEY, CDR2 SVGAGI. With 0 bases removed from V and 4 bases from J, the gap between germline ends came to 9 bases. CDR3 sequence: CASSYSGLGTEAFF. The CDR3 DNA reads TGTGCCAGCAGTTACTCAGGTCTCGGCACTGAAGCTTTCTTT.

CDR3 DNA sequence: TGTGCCAGCAGCTTATTAATGGGGACAGGGCCCAACGAGCAGTACTTC. This encodes CASSLLMGTGPNEQYF. This chain uses TRBV7-8 with TRBJ2-7; 9 bases map to TRBD1. CDR1 and CDR2 from the germline V gene are SGHVS and FQNEAQ. The CDR3 extends over 16 amino acids. J was trimmed by 5 bases and V by 2 bases; bases with no gene match: 10.

The CDR3 sequence is CASSYSPKRDLINYTF. The CDR3 DNA reads TGTGCCAGCAGTTACTCCCCGAAGCGGGACTTGATCAACTACACCTTC. This rearrangement joins TRBV6-2 or TRBV6-3 to TRBJ1-2; the D gene is possibly TRBD1 (5 bases). V was pared by 0 bases and J by 10 bases, with 21 bases between. This CDR3 is 16 amino acids long. In germline, CDR1 is MNHEY, CDR2 SVGEGT.

This chain uses TRBV10-1 with TRBJ2-1, with D perhaps TRBD1 or TRBD2 (5 bases each). Germline-derived CDR1 and CDR2 are WNHNN and SYGVQD (reference sequence). Trimming removed 0 bases from V and 0 bases from J, with 18 bases in between. CDR3 length equals 19 residues. The CDR3 DNA reads TGCGCCAGCAGTGAGTCGATTAGAGGAGGACACTTCTCCTACAATGAGCAGTTCTTC. Translating gives CASSESIRGGHFSYNEQFF.

V gene TRBV6-2 or TRBV6-3 combines with J gene TRBJ1-1, with a weak D call TRBD1 (5 bases). Trimming removed 5 bases from V and 1 base from J, with 20 bases in between. Germline CDR1 and CDR2: MNHEY and SVGEGT. The CDR3 contains 17 residues. Here the CDR3 reads CASSHSTGYRENTEAFF. CDR3 DNA sequence: TGTGCCAGCAGTCATTCAACAGGTTATAGGGAGAACACTGAAGCTTTCTTT.

Only a few counts were recorded for this clone. J is TRBJ1-6 and V is TRBV21-1; whether TRBD1, the table's D call, matches the DNA was not checked. TRBV21-1 is a listed pseudogene. This CDR3 is built from 16 residues. The CDR3 is CACKRAGGSYNSPLHF. In DNA form, the CDR3 reads TGTGCCTGCAAAAGGGCAGGGGGCTCCTATAATTCACCCCTCCACTTT.

The chain links TRBV29-1 to TRBJ2-7; D is ambiguous. Per the germline V gene, CDR1 is SQVTM and CDR2 is ANQGSEA. The CDR3 runs 14 residues. V lost 0 bases to trimming and J lost 2 bases, with 11 bases between them. The CDR3 reads CSVEDPGAAYEQYF. The CDR3 DNA reads TGCAGCGTTGAAGATCCGGGCGCAGCCTACGAGCAGTACTTC.

The genes are TRBV20-1 and TRBJ2-7; 11 bases fit TRBD2. The V gene's germline CDR1 is DFQATT and CDR2 SNEGSKA (reference sequence). The CDR3 is made up of 14 amino acids. V shed 3 bases and J 3 bases; nucleotides not matched to a gene: 4. In DNA form, the CDR3 reads TGCAGTGCTAGTCCTAGCGGGGGGAACTACGAGCAGTACTTC. Translating it yields CSASPSGGNYEQYF.

The chain combines TRBV28 with TRBJ2-3; no reliable D call. V was trimmed by 1 base and J by 2 bases, leaving 10 bases between them. From germline, CDR1 is MDHEN and CDR2 SYDVKM. The CDR3 has 15 amino acids. CDR3 DNA sequence: TGTGCCAGCAGTTTATCGGTGGGCCCCACAGATACGCAGTATTTT. This gives the protein CASSLSVGPTDTQYF.